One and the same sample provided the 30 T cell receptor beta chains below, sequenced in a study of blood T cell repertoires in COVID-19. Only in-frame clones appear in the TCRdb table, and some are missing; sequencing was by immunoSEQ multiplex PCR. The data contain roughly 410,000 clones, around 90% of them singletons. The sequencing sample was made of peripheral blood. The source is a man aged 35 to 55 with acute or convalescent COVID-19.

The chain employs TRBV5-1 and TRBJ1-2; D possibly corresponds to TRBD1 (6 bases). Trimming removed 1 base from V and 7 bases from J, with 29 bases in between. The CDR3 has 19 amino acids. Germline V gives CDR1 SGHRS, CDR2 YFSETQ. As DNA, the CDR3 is TGCGCCAGCAGCTTGAAGTTTTTAACCGAACAGGGCGATTTTTTTGGCTACACCTTC. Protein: CASSLKFLTEQGDFFGYTF.

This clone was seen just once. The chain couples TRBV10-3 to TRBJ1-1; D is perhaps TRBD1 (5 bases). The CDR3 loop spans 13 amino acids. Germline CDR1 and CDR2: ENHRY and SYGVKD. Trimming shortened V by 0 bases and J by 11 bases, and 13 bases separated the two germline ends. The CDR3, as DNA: TGTGCCATCAGTGAGTCGCAGGGATTGGGTGCTTTCTTT. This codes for CAISESQGLGAFF.

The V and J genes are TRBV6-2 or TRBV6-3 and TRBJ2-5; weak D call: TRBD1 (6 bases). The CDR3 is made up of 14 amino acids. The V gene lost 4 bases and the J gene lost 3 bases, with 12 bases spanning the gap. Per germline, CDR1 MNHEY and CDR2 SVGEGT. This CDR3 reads CASSSQGPKETQYF. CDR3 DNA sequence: TGTGCCAGCAGTTCCCAGGGGCCGAAAGAGACCCAGTACTTC.

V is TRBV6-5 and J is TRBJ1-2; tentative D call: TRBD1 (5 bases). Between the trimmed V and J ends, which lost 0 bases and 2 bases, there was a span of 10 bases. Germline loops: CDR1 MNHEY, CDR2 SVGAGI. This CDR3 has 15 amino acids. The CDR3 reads CASSYSTGVNYGYTF. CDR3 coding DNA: TGTGCCAGCAGTTACTCGACGGGGGTCAACTATGGCTACACCTTC.

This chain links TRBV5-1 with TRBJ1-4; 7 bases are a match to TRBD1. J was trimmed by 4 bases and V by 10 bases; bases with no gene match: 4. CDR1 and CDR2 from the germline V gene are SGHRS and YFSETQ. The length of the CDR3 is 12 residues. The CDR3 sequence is CAGRQGNEKLFF. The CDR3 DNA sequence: TGCGCCGGAAGACAGGGTAATGAAAAACTGTTTTTT.

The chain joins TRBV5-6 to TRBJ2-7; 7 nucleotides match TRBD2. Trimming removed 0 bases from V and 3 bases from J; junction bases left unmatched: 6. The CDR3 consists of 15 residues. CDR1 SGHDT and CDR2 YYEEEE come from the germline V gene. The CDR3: CASSLEGGRGYEQYF. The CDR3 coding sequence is TGTGCCAGCAGCTTGGAGGGCGGGAGAGGCTACGAGCAGTACTTC.

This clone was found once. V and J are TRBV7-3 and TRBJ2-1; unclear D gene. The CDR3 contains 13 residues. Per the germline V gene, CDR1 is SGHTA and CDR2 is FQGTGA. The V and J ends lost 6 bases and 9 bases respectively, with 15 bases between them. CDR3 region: CASSYDSRGEQFF. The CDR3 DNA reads TGTGCCAGCAGTTACGACTCCCGTGGTGAGCAGTTCTTC. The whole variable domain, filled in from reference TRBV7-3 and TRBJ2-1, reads GAGVSQTPSNKVTEKGKYVELRCDPISGHTALYWYRQSLGQGPEFLIYFQGTGAADDSGLPNDRFFAVRPEGSVSTLKIQRTERGDSAVYLCASSYDSRGEQFFGPGTRLTVL.

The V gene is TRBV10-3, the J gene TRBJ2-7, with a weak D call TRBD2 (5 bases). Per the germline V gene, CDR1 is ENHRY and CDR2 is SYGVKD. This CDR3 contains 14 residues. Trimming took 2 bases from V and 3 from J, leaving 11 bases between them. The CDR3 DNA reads TGTGCCATCAGTGAGGGACTTTACCTCTACGAGCAGTACTTC. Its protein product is CAISEGLYLYEQYF.

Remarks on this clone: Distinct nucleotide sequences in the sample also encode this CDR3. The CDR3 bases are TGCGCCAGCAGCCAAGGGGCGGGAGGCTACGAGCAGTACTTC. It encodes CASSQGAGGYEQYF. The chain has TRBV4-3 and TRBJ2-7, with 8 bases fitting TRBD2. Losses at the gene ends were 1 base for V and 3 bases for J; bases not matched to a gene: 2. Germline V gene sequence: CDR1 LGHNA, CDR2 YSLEER. The CDR3 spans 14 residues.

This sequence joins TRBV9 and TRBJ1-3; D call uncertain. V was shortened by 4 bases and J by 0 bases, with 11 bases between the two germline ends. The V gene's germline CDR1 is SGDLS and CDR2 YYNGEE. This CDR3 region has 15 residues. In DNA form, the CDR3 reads TGTGCCAGCAGCCGTGAAGAGAGCTCTGGAAACACCATATATTTT. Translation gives CASSREESSGNTIYF. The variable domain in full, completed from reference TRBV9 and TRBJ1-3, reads DSGVTQTPKHLITATGQRVTLRCSPRSGDLSVYWYQQSLDQGLQFLIQYYNGEERAKGNILERFSAQQFPDLHSELNLSSLELGDSALYFCASSREESSGNTIYFGEGSWLTVV.

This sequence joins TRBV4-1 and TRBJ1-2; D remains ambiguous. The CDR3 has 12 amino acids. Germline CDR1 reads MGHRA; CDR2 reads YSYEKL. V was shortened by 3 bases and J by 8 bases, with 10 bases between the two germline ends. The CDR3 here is CASSQLTGGYTF. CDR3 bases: TGCGCCAGCAGCCAGCTTACGGGAGGCTACACCTTC.

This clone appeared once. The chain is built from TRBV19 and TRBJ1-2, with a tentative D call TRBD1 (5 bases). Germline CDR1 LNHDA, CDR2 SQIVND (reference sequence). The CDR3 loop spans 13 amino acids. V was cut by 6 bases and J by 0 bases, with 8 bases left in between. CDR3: CASRRDSNYGYTF. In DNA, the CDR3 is TGTGCCAGTAGGCGGGACTCTAACTATGGCTACACCTTC. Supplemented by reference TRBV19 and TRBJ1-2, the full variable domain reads DGGITQSPKYLFRKEGQNVTLSCEQNLNHDAMYWYRQDPGQGLRLIYYSQIVNDFQKGDIAEGYSVSREKKESFPLTVTSAQKNPTAFYLCASRRDSNYGYTFGSGTRLTVV.

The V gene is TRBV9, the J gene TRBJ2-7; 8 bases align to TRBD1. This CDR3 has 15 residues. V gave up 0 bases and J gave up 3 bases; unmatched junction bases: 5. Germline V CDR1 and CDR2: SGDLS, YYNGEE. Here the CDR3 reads CASSVGGRGLYEQYF. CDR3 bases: TGTGCCAGCAGCGTAGGAGGCAGGGGGCTCTACGAGCAGTACTTC. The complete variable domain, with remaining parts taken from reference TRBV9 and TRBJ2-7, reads DSGVTQTPKHLITATGQRVTLRCSPRSGDLSVYWYQQSLDQGLQFLIQYYNGEERAKGNILERFSAQQFPDLHSELNLSSLELGDSALYFCASSVGGRGLYEQYFGPGTRLTVT.

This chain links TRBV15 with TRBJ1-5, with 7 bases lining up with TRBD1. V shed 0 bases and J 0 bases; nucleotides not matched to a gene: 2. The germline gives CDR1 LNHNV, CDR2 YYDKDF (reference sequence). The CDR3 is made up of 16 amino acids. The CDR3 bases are TGTGCCACCAGCAGAGAAGGGGGCTATAGCAATCAGCCCCAGCATTTT. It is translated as CATSREGGYSNQPQHF.

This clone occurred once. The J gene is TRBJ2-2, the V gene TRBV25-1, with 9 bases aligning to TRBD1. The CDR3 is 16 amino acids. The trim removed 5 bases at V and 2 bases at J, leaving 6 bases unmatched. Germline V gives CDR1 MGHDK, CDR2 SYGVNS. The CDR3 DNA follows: TGTGCCAGCAGTCCGACAGGGGGTAATAACACCGGGGAGCTGTTTTTT. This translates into CASSPTGGNNTGELFF.

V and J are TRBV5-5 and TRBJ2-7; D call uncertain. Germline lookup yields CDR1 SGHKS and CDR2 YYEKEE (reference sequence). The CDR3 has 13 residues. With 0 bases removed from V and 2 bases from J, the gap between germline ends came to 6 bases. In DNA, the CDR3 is TGTGCCAGCAGCTTGGAACAAGCCTACGAGCAGTACTTC. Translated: CASSLEQAYEQYF. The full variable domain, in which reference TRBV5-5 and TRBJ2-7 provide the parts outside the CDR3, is DAGVTQSPTHLIKTRGQQVTLRCSPISGHKSVSWYQQVLGQGPQFIFQYYEKEERGRGNFPDRFSARQFPNYSSELNVNALLLGDSALYLCASSLEQAYEQYFGPGTRLTVT.

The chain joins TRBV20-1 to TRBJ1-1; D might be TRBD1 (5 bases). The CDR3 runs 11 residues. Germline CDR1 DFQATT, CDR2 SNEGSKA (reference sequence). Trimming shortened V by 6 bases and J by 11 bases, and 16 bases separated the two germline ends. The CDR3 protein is CSARDGIGAFF. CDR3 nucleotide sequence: TGCAGTGCCAGGGATGGGATTGGGGCTTTCTTT.

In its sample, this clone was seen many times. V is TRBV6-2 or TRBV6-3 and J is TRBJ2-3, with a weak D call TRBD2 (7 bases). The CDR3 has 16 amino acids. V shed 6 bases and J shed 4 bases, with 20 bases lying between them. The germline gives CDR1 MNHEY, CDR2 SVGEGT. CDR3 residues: CASSPRGQDNADTQYF. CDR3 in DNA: TGTGCCAGCAGCCCGCGGGGGCAGGACAACGCAGATACGCAGTATTTT.

CDR3 in DNA: TGTGCCAGCAGTTTTGGGGACAGACGTAGCAATCAGCCCCAGCATTTT. This translates into CASSFGDRRSNQPQHF. This chain uses TRBV28 with TRBJ1-5, with 7 bases that match TRBD1. The CDR3 length is 16 residues. Per germline, CDR1 MDHEN and CDR2 SYDVKM. Trimming removed 3 bases from V and 0 bases from J; junction bases left unmatched: 5.

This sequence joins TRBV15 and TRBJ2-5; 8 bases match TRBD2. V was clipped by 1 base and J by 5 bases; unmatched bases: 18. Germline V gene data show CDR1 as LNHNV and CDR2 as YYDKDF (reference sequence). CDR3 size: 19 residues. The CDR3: CATSRGWTSLNPNMETQYF. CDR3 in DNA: TGTGCCACCAGCAGAGGATGGACTAGCCTTAATCCAAACATGGAGACCCAGTACTTC.

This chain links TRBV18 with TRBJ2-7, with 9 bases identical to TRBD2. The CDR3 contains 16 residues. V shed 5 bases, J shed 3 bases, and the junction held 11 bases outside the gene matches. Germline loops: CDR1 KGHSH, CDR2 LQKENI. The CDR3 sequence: CASSEGIAGAFYEQYF. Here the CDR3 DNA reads TGTGCCAGCTCAGAAGGAATAGCGGGGGCTTTCTACGAGCAGTACTTC.

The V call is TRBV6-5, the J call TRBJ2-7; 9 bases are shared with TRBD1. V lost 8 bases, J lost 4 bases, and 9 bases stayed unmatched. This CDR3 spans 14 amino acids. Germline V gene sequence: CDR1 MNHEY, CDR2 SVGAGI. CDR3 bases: TGTGCCAGCTCCCCCGGGACAGGGTGGTACGAGCAGTACTTC. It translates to CASSPGTGWYEQYF.

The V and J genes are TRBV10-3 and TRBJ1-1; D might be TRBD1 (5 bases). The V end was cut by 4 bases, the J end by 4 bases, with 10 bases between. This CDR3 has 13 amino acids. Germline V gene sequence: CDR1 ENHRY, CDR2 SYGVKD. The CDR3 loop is CAISGPGGTEAFF. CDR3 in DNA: TGTGCCATCAGTGGACCCGGGGGCACTGAAGCTTTCTTT.

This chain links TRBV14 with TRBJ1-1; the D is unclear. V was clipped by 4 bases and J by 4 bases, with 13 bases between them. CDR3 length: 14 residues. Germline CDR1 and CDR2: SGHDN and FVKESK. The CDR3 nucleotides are TGTGCCAGCAGCCCGTTCCTCCAGTCCACTGAAGCTTTCTTT. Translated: CASSPFLQSTEAFF. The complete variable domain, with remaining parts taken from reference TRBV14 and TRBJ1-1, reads EAGVTQFPSHSVIEKGQTVTLRCDPISGHDNLYWYRRVMGKEIKFLLHFVKESKQDESGMPNNRFLAERTGGTYSTLKVQPAELEDSGVYFCASSPFLQSTEAFFGQGTRLTVV.

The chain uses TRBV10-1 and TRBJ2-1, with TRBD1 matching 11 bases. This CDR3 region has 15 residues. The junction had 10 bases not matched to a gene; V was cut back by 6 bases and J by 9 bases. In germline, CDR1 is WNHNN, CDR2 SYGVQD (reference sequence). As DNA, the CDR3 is TGCGCCAGCAGCCCGCTGGGACAGGGGGTAGGTGAGCAGTTCTTC. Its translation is CASSPLGQGVGEQFF.

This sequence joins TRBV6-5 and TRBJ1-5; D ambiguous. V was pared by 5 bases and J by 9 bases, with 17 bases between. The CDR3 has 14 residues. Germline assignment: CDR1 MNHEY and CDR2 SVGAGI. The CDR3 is CASSPTMSGWPQHF. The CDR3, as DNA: TGTGCCAGCAGTCCTACTATGTCCGGTTGGCCCCAGCATTTT.

The CDR3 here is CASSLSRGTYEQYF. CDR3 in DNA: TGTGCCAGCAGTTTATCGCGGGGAACCTACGAGCAGTACTTC. This chain links TRBV27 with TRBJ2-7, with D perhaps matching TRBD2 (6 bases). Germline CDR1 MNHEY, CDR2 SMNVEV (reference sequence). The V and J ends lost 0 bases and 2 bases respectively, with 8 bases between them. The CDR3 is 14 amino acids.

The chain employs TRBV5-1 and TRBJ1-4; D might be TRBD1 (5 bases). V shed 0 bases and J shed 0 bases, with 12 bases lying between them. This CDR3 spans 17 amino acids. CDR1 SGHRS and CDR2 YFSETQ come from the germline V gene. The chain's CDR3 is CASSLVSGPATNEKLFF. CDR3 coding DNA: TGCGCCAGCAGCTTGGTGTCAGGGCCTGCAACTAATGAAAAACTGTTTTTT.

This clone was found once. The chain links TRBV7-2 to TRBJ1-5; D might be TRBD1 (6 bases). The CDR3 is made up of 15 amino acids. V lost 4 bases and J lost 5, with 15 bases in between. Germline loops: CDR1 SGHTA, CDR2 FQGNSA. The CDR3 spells CASSSDSTTHQPQHF. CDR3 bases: TGTGCCAGCAGCTCGGACAGTACAACCCATCAGCCCCAGCATTTT.

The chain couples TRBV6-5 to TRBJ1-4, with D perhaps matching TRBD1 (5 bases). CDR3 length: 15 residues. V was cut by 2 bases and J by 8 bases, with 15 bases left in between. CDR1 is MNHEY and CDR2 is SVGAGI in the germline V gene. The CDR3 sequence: CASSYRAGRYEKLFF. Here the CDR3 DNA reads TGTGCCAGCAGTTACCGAGCAGGGCGGTACGAAAAACTGTTTTTT.